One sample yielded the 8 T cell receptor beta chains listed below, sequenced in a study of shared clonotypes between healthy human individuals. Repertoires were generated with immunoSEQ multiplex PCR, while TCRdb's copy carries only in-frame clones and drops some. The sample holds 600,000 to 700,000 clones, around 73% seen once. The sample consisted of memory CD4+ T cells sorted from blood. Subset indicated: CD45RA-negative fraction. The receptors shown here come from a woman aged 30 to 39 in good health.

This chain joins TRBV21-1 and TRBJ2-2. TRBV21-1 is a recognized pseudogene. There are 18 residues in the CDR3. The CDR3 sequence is CASSKVNIGTRNTGELFF. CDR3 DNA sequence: TGTGCCAGCAGCAAAGTAAATATCGGAACTCGGAACACCGGGGAGCTGTTTTTT.

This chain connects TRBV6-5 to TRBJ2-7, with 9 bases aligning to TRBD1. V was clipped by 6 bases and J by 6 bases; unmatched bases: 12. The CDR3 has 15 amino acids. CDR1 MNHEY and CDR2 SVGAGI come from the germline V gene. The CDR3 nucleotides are TGTGCCAGCAGCCCCACAGGGGGCGGAGAAGGCGAGCAGTACTTC. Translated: CASSPTGGGEGEQYF.

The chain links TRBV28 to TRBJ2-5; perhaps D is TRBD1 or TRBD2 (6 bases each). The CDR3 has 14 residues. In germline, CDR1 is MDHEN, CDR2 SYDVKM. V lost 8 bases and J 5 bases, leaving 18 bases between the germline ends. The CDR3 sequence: CASSLGRRGETQYF. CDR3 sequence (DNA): TGTGCCAGCTCGCTGGGCAGGAGGGGGGAGACCCAGTACTTC.

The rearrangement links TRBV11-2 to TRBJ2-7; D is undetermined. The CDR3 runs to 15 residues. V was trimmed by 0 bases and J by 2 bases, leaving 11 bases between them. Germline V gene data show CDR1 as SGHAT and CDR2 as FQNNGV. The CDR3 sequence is CASSLDLAQTYEQYF. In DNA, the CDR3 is TGTGCCAGCAGCTTAGATCTCGCGCAGACCTACGAGCAGTACTTC.

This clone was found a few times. The DNA of the CDR3 is TGTGCCAGCAGCCCGACTAGCGGGAGGGCGACGGTACCCTACGAGCAGTACTTC. It translates to CASSPTSGRATVPYEQYF. The chain is built from TRBV7-2 and TRBJ2-7, with 14 bases lining up with TRBD2. CDR1 is SGHTA and CDR2 is FQGNSA in the germline V gene. The V and J ends lost 5 bases and 2 bases, in that order; junction bases with no gene match: 11. This CDR3 region has 18 residues.

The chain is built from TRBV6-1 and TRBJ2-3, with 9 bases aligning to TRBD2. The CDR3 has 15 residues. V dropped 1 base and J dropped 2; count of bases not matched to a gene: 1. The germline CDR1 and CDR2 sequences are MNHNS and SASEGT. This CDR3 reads CASSEVAGDTDTQYF. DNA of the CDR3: TGTGCCAGCAGTGAAGTAGCGGGAGACACAGATACGCAGTATTTT.

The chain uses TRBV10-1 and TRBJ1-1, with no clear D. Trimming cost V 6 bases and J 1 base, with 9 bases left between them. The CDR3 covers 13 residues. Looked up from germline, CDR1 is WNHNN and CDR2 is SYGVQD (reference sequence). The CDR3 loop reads CASRAGGNTEAFF. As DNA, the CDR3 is TGCGCCAGCAGGGCGGGTGGGAACACTGAAGCTTTCTTT.

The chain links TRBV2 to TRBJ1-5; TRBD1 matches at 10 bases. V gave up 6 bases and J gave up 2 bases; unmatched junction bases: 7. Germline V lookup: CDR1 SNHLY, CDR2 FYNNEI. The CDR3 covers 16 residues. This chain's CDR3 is CASRERQGARNQPQHF. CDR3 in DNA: TGTGCCAGCAGAGAACGACAGGGGGCGCGCAATCAGCCCCAGCATTTT.